The 6 T cell receptor beta chains below all came from one sample that was sequenced in a study of T-cell reconstitution after alpha-beta-depleted transplantation in children. A TCRbeta library incorporating unique molecular identifiers was prepared. TCRdb analysed the PCR reads with MiXCR anew, one entry per CDR3 protein. The sample contains approximately 250,000 distinct CDR3 sequences, roughly a tenth of which appear only once. Sample: PBMCs from the stem cell graft donor, taken from the stem cell graft. These receptors came from a human donor who donated a stem cell graft to a child with SCID.

This clonotype has a count of ten or more. This rearrangement joins TRBV2 to TRBJ2-1, with 11 bases matching TRBD1. This CDR3 region has 14 residues. Germline V lookup: CDR1 SNHLY, CDR2 FYNNEI. With 8 bases clipped from V and 5 bases from J, the junction kept 5 bases outside the gene matches. Here the CDR3 reads CASVRDRGNNEQFF. The DNA of the CDR3 is TGTGCCAGCGTCCGGGACAGGGGGAACAATGAGCAGTTCTTC.

This clonotype was counted many times. The chain couples TRBV7-8 to TRBJ1-2, with D possibly being TRBD1 (5 bases). Germline CDR1 SGHVS, CDR2 FQNEAQ. V shed 1 base and J shed 14 bases, with 20 bases lying between them. The CDR3 runs to 14 residues. The CDR3, as DNA: TGTGCCAGCAGCTTAGGGGAGATTCAGGGATTGGAAACCTTC. Amino acid sequence: CASSLGEIQGLETF. The entire variable domain, with the rest obtained from reference TRBV7-8 and TRBJ1-2, is as follows: GAGVSQSPRYKVAKRGQDVALRCDPISGHVSLFWYQQALGQGPEFLTYFQNEAQLDKSGLPSDRFFAERPEGSVSTLKIQRTQQEDSAVYLCASSLGEIQGLETFGSGTRLTVV.

This clonotype was found many times. The chain links TRBV6-1 to TRBJ2-3, with 7 bases matching TRBD2. The germline gives CDR1 MNHNS, CDR2 SASEGT. The trim removed 3 bases at V and 2 bases at J, leaving 5 bases unmatched. This CDR3 region has 15 residues. CDR3 nucleotides: TGTGCCAGCAGTGACCCAGCGGGGACCACAGATACGCAGTATTTT. Encoded protein: CASSDPAGTTDTQYF.

This clonotype was recorded only once. J is TRBJ1-2 and V is TRBV5-1; 7 bases are a match to TRBD1. CDR1 and CDR2 (germline): SGHRS, YFSETQ. CDR3 length equals 12 residues. After removal of 4 bases from V and 12 bases from J, the junction contained 9 bases not matched to a gene. The CDR3 region is CASSLDRVGDTF. CDR3 sequence (DNA): TGCGCCAGCAGCCTTGACAGGGTCGGCGACACCTTC.

The CDR3 coding sequence is TGTGCCAGCAGCTTCGGAGACAGGGAAGCCTACAATGAGCAGTTCTTC. Translation: CASSFGDREAYNEQFF. The chain uses TRBV5-4 and TRBJ2-1; 7 nucleotides agree with TRBD1. CDR3 length equals 16 residues. Trimming at V came to 2 bases and at J to 2 bases, leaving 7 bases not matched to a gene. Germline V CDR1 and CDR2: SGHNT, YYREEE (reference sequence).

This clonotype was detected ten times or more. V usage is TRBV4-1 and J usage is TRBJ1-2, with D possibly TRBD1 on 5 matching bases. V lost 3 bases and J lost 2, with 10 bases in between. The CDR3 has 14 amino acids. Germline CDR1 is MGHRA and CDR2 is YSYEKL. The CDR3 DNA sequence: TGCGCCAGCAGCCAGCTTACAGGCAACTATGGCTACACCTTC. As protein: CASSQLTGNYGYTF.